The source of this TCR beta chain is a study of response to subunit inactivated influenza vaccine. The study's findings and limits: Authors suggested each seasonal influenza vaccination recruits few new T cells.

This clonotype was counted a few times. Its specificity is not known. Germline lookup yields CDR1 ENHRY and CDR2 SYGVKD. CDR3 length equals 16 residues. Trimming cost V 6 bases and J 5 bases, with 17 bases left between them. MiXCR, run by TCRdb on the RT-PCR reads, gives a single entry per CDR3 protein. The repertoire has about 780,000 distinct CDR3 sequences, about a fifth of them found once; the top ten carry roughly 10%. This clonotype was sampled from a man over 45 who received an inactivated influenza vaccine. The chain joins TRBV10-3 to TRBJ1-6, with no clear D. The material was PBMCs from blood, obtained around 5 days after vaccination. Written as DNA, the CDR3 is TGTGCCATCAGGCAGTCCGTCGCAAATGATAATTCACCCCTCCACTTT. Amino acids: CAIRQSVANDNSPLHF.